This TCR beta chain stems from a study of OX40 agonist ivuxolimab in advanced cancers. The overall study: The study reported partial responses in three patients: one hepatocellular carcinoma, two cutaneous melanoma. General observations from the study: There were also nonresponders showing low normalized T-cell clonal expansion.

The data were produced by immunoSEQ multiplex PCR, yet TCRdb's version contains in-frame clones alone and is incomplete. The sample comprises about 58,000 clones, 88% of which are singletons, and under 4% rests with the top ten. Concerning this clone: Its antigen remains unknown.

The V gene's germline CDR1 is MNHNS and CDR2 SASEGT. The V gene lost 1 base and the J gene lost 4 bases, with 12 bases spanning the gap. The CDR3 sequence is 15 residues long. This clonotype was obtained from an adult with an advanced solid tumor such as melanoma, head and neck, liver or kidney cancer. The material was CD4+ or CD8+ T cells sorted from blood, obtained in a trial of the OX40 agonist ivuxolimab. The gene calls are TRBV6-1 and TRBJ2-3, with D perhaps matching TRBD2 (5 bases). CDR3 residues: CASSEVQVGADTQYF. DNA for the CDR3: TGTGCCAGCAGTGAAGTCCAGGTCGGGGCAGATACGCAGTATTTT.